The sample holds a few counts of the clone carrying this T cell receptor (beta chain). The data derive from a study of blood T cell repertoires in COVID-19. Whole-study context: The origin of the acute and convalescent COVID-19 samples was the United States, Italy and Spain. The cDNA or gDNA used as material had been derived from T cells, B-cell-depleted T cells, or PBMCs.

Study processing details: Reference gene primer amplification gave nucleated cell count estimates. Clones were read by immunoSEQ multiplex PCR, and TCRdb kept only the in-frame ones, dropping some. For V, J and clone size, that table is used; D and trimming come from the DNA. The table records 150,000 or so clones, around 80% of them present only once. Losses at the gene ends were 7 bases for V and 5 bases for J; bases not matched to a gene: 5. The CDR3 runs to 14 residues. The germline V gene encodes CDR1 SNHLY and CDR2 FYNNEI. The TCR comes from a man between 60 and 75 years old with active or convalescent COVID-19. The V call is TRBV2, the J call TRBJ1-4; 9 bases are shared with TRBD1. The sequencing sample was made of peripheral blood. CDR3 sequence: CASTLQGANEKLFF. The CDR3 region has the DNA TGTGCCAGCACCTTACAGGGGGCGAATGAAAAACTGTTTTTT. The full variable domain, its missing parts supplied by reference TRBV2 and TRBJ1-4, is EPEVTQTPSHQVTQMGQEVILRCVPISNHLYFYWYRQILGQKVEFLVSFYNNEISEKSEIFDDQFSVERPDGSNFTLKIRSTKLEDSAMYFCASTLQGANEKLFFGSGTQLSVL.